Shown below are 6 T cell receptor beta chains from a single sample sequenced in a study of regulatory T cells in long-lasting Graves disease. Sequencing libraries for TCR beta were prepared with iRepertoire HTBI primers and Arm-PCR of CDR3 regions. TCRdb re-analysed the multiplex PCR reads in MiXCR, keeping a single row per CDR3 protein. Of about 540,000 distinct CDR3 sequences listed, approximately 13% are singletons. This sample's time point: newly diagnosed GD, antithyroid drugs for less than 3 months. Following extraction of RNA from PBMCs, that RNA was used to make the TCR library. The sample also formed part of further work on T cells in Graves' hyperthyroidism and ophthalmopathy.

The sequenced sample was peripheral blood mononuclear cells (PBMCs), obtained at new diagnosis, from a patient treated with antithyroid drugs. These receptors were taken from a man aged 25 to 45 with Graves disease.

This clonotype has a count of ten or more. This chain uses TRBV10-3 with TRBJ2-2, with no clear D. Trimming shortened V by 2 bases and J by 2 bases, and 0 bases separated the two germline ends. This CDR3 region has 12 residues. Per the germline V gene, CDR1 is ENHRY and CDR2 is SYGVKD. CDR3 loop: CAISENTGELFF. CDR3 DNA sequence: TGTGCCATCAGTGAGAACACCGGGGAGCTGTTTTTT.

Ten or more counts support this clonotype. The rearrangement uses TRBV24-1 and TRBJ2-5; 7 bases align to TRBD1. Germline CDR1 is KGHDR and CDR2 is SFDVKD. J gave up 1 base and V 4 bases, and 5 bases lay outside the gene matches. The CDR3 runs 15 residues. CDR3 region: CATSDTRTGQETQYF. For the CDR3, the DNA is TGTGCCACCAGTGACACGCGGACAGGCCAAGAGACCCAGTACTTC.

In nucleotides, the CDR3 is TGTGCCAGCAGCGCGTTGCAAAGACGGGGGGATGATACGCAGTATTTT. Residues: CASSALQRRGDDTQYF. The V call is TRBV6-1, the J call TRBJ2-3; 7 bases line up with TRBD2. The CDR3 covers 16 residues. After removal of 6 bases from V and 6 bases from J, the junction contained 15 bases not matched to a gene. Germline assignment: CDR1 MNHNS and CDR2 SASEGT.

About this clonotype: One base separates it from a far larger clone, so it is likely a read error. The chain carries TRBV5-1 and TRBJ2-1; 7 bases agree with TRBD1. The CDR3 sequence is 13 residues long. Trimming at V came to 0 bases and at J to 10 bases, leaving 4 bases not matched to a gene. CDR1 is SGHRS and CDR2 is YFSETQ in the germline V gene. CDR3: CASSLEGAYEQFF. The CDR3 coding sequence is TGCGCCAGCAGCTTGGAGGGGGCCTACGAGCAGTTCTTC.

For this clonotype: A clone one base away is much larger, so this may be a read error. This CDR3 fails to terminate in the conserved phenylalanine or tryptophan, so it likely reflects a read error. This sequence joins TRBV13 and TRBJ2-1; 10 positions match TRBD2. After removal of 1 base from V and 7 bases from J, the junction contained 7 bases not matched to a gene. This CDR3 has 16 residues. The germline V gene has CDR1 PRHDT and CDR2 FYEKMQ (reference sequence). CDR3 loop: CASSLAGSGRGNEQFS. The CDR3 region has the DNA TGTGCCAGCAGCTTAGCAGGGAGCGGGAGGGGTAATGAGCAGTTCTCC.

This clonotype came up a few times. The V gene is TRBV11-2, the J gene TRBJ2-5; D is perhaps TRBD1 (5 bases). The V and J ends lost 1 base and 6 bases respectively, with 15 bases between them. The CDR3 extends over 15 amino acids. Germline V CDR1 and CDR2: SGHAT, FQNNGV. The DNA for the CDR3 is TGTGCCAGCAGCTTAGCACAGGTCCGTGGGCAGACCCAGTACTTC. It specifies CASSLAQVRGQTQYF.